The rows below give T cell receptor beta chains drawn from one sample of a study of cytomegalovirus exposure and HLA in healthy donors. The data were produced by immunoSEQ multiplex PCR, yet TCRdb's version contains in-frame clones alone and is incomplete. The top ten hold about 9.6% of the sample, which has some 67,000 clones, 78% seen once. The source material was PBMCs. These receptors all come from a man aged 40-50 years in good health and CMV-seronegative. Each CDR3 is given with its conserved first and last residue. The order of the fields is CDR3 protein, CDR3 DNA, clone size, J gene, V gene, D gene. D genes are given only for firm matches. The size field is filled for only some rows; it gives once, few, many or a size class.

cdr3_aa: CASSSPGLPNNEQFF; cdr3_nt: TGTGCCAGCAGCTCACCGGGACTTCCTAACAATGAGCAGTTCTTC; clone_size: once; j_call: TRBJ2-1; v_call: TRBV7-2; d_call: .
cdr3_aa: CATRKWAGGMNTEAFF; cdr3_nt: TGTGCCACCAGGAAGTGGGCAGGGGGTATGAACACTGAAGCTTTCTTT; clone_size: .; j_call: TRBJ1-1; v_call: TRBV15; d_call: TRBD1
cdr3_aa: CASKVRGRGYEQYF; cdr3_nt: TGTGCCAGCAAGGTCAGGGGCAGGGGCTACGAGCAGTACTTC; clone_size: few; j_call: TRBJ2-7; v_call: TRBV6-5; d_call: .
cdr3_aa: CASGFSPHTDTQYF; cdr3_nt: TGTGCTAGTGGTTTCTCCCCACACACAGATACGCAGTATTTT; clone_size: .; j_call: TRBJ2-3; v_call: TRBV12-5; d_call: .
cdr3_aa: CASSPVDRATNEKLFF; cdr3_nt: TGTGCCAGCAGCCCCGTGGACAGAGCAACTAATGAAAAACTGTTTTTT; clone_size: .; j_call: TRBJ1-4; v_call: TRBV28; d_call: .
cdr3_aa: CASSLGQPNEKLFF; cdr3_nt: TGTGCCAGCAGCCTAGGACAGCCTAATGAAAAACTGTTTTTT; clone_size: .; j_call: TRBJ1-4; v_call: TRBV5-4; d_call: .
cdr3_aa: CASSHQTETEAFF; cdr3_nt: TGTGCCAGCAGCCATCAGACAGAGACTGAAGCTTTCTTT; clone_size: .; j_call: TRBJ1-1; v_call: TRBV11-1; d_call: .
cdr3_aa: CASSGNRDLQFF; cdr3_nt: TGTGCCAGCAGTGGGAATCGGGACTTGCAGTTCTTC; clone_size: .; j_call: TRBJ2-1; v_call: TRBV2; d_call: .
cdr3_aa: CASRIRENTEAFF; cdr3_nt: TGTGCCAGCAGAATCAGGGAGAACACTGAAGCTTTCTTT; clone_size: .; j_call: TRBJ1-1; v_call: TRBV6-1; d_call: .
cdr3_aa: CASSRLSGTGELFF; cdr3_nt: TGTGCCAGCAGCCGCTTGAGTGGTACCGGGGAGCTGTTTTTT; clone_size: .; j_call: TRBJ2-2; v_call: TRBV6-5; d_call: .
cdr3_aa: CASSRKTVANEKLFF; cdr3_nt: TGTGCCAGCAGCCGAAAGACAGTTGCTAATGAAAAACTGTTTTTT; clone_size: .; j_call: TRBJ1-4; v_call: TRBV5-4; d_call: .
cdr3_aa: CASSRKIGASGIEQFF; cdr3_nt: TGTGCCAGCAGTAGAAAGATCGGGGCTAGCGGGATTGAGCAGTTCTTC; clone_size: .; j_call: TRBJ2-1; v_call: TRBV6-6; d_call: TRBD2
cdr3_aa: CASSSSGRDQETQYF; cdr3_nt: TGTGCCAGCAGTTCTAGCGGGAGAGATCAAGAGACCCAGTACTTC; clone_size: .; j_call: TRBJ2-5; v_call: TRBV2; d_call: TRBD2
cdr3_aa: CASSPFNLLAGPSSYEQYF; cdr3_nt: TGTGCCAGCTCACCCTTTAACTTACTAGCGGGGCCTTCCTCCTACGAGCAGTACTTC; clone_size: few; j_call: TRBJ2-7; v_call: TRBV18; d_call: TRBD2
cdr3_aa: CSVEGLRVMEETQYF; cdr3_nt: TGCAGCGTTGAAGGACTCAGGGTAATGGAGGAGACCCAGTACTTC; clone_size: once; j_call: TRBJ2-5; v_call: TRBV29-1; d_call: .
cdr3_aa: CASSIGLAGLNEQFF; cdr3_nt: TGTGCCAGCAGCATCGGACTAGCGGGGCTGAATGAGCAGTTCTTC; clone_size: .; j_call: TRBJ2-1; v_call: TRBV7-3; d_call: TRBD2
cdr3_aa: CASRQDFLTGELFF; cdr3_nt: TGTGCCAGCCGACAGGATTTTTTGACCGGGGAGCTGTTTTTT; clone_size: .; j_call: TRBJ2-2; v_call: TRBV4-2; d_call: .
cdr3_aa: CASSFTGTGGLYGYTF; cdr3_nt: TGCGCCAGCAGCTTTACCGGGACAGGGGGTCTCTATGGCTACACCTTC; clone_size: .; j_call: TRBJ1-2; v_call: TRBV5-1; d_call: TRBD1
cdr3_aa: CASSSPGLAGGVNEQFF; cdr3_nt: TGTGCCAGCAGTTCCCCGGGACTAGCGGGAGGGGTTAATGAGCAGTTCTTC; clone_size: .; j_call: TRBJ2-1; v_call: TRBV28; d_call: TRBD2
cdr3_aa: CASSIGSGGNTEAFF; cdr3_nt: TGTGCCAGTAGTATAGGGTCAGGGGGGAACACTGAAGCTTTCTTT; clone_size: .; j_call: TRBJ1-1; v_call: TRBV19; d_call: TRBD1
cdr3_aa: CASSYGSQNEKLFF; cdr3_nt: TGTGCCAGCAGTTACGGGAGCCAAAATGAAAAACTGTTTTTT; clone_size: .; j_call: TRBJ1-4; v_call: TRBV6-6; d_call: .
cdr3_aa: CASSFRTDYEQYF; cdr3_nt: TGCGCCAGCAGCTTCAGGACTGATTACGAGCAGTACTTC; clone_size: once; j_call: TRBJ2-7; v_call: TRBV5-1; d_call: .